This T cell receptor beta chain is from a study of shared clonotypes between healthy human individuals. Study summary: Per donor, CD8 memory used one plate, CD8 naive used two, CD4 memory used three and CD4 naive used three.

The CDR3 loop spans 14 amino acids. Germline V gene data show CDR1 as SGHTA and CDR2 as FQGNSA. Trimming removed 1 base from V and 2 bases from J, with 8 bases in between. Whole-study findings and limits: Naive subsets, compared against memory subsets, generally had larger estimated richness values. Relative to clonotypes present in all four donors, those not shared had lower generation probabilities.

Note on this clone: Its specificity is not known. The same CDR3 is also encoded by other DNA sequences in this sample.

Sorted subsets were amplified in replicate PCRs using around 0.2 ug DNA, tens of thousands of T cell genomes. The protocol was immunoSEQ multiplex PCR, while the TCRdb copy is restricted to in-frame clones and leaves out a portion. The sample lists millions of clones; 95% were seen once. This chain links TRBV7-2 with TRBJ1-2, with D perhaps matching TRBD1 (5 bases). The clonotype was recovered from a man aged 18 to 35 in good health. Sequencing was carried out using naive CD4+ T cells sorted from blood. Subset defined: CD45RA+ positively selected. DNA for the CDR3: TGTGCCAGCAGCTTAGGGGGGTCAAACTATGGCTACACCTTC. Its protein is CASSLGGSNYGYTF.